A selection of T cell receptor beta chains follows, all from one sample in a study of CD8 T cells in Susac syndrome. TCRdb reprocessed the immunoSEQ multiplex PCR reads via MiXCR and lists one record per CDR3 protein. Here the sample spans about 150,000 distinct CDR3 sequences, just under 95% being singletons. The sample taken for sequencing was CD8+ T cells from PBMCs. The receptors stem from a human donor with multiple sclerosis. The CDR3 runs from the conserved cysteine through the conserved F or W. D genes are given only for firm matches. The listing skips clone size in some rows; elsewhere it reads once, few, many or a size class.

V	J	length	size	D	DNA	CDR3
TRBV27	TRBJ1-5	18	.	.	TGTGCCAGCAGTCTGTTGGGGGCGGAGGCTCGTGGCAATCAGCCCCAGCATTTT	CASSLLGAEARGNQPQHF
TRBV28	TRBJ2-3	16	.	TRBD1	TGTGCCAGCAGGTCACAGGGGGCTGGGTGGGCAGATACGCAGTATTTT	CASRSQGAGWADTQYF
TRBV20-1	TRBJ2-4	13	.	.	TGCAGTGCCGAGGGAAAAGCCAAAAACATTCAGTACTTC	CSAEGKAKNIQYF
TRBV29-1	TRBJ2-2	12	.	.	TGCAGCGTTGAAGGCCGAACCGGGGAGCTGTTTTTT	CSVEGRTGELFF
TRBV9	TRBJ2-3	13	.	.	TGTGCCAGCAGCGTAGATGGGTCGGATACGCAGTATTTT	CASSVDGSDTQYF
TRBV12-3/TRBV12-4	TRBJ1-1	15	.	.	TGTGCCAGCAGTTTACGGCCAGGGCGGTTCGCTGAAGCTTTCTTT	CASSLRPGRFAEAFF
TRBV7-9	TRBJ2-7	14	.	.	TGTGCCAGCAGCTTAGGGGGCAGGGGAGTCGAGCAGTACTTC	CASSLGGRGVEQYF
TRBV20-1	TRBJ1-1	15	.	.	TGCAGTGCTAGAGTGGCAGGGGAGGCGCACACTGAAGCTTTCTTT	CSARVAGEAHTEAFF
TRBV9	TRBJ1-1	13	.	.	TGTGCCAGCAGCGTAGGGACGAACACTGAAGCTTTCTTT	CASSVGTNTEAFF
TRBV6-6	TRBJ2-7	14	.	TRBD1	TGTGCCAGTGGCGGGGCAGGGGGCTTGGGGGAGCAGTACTTC	CASGGAGGLGEQYF
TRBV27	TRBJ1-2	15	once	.	TGTGCCAGCAGTGGGATGGGAGTGGGGGCTTATGGCTACACCTTC	CASSGMGVGAYGYTF
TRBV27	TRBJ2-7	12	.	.	TGTGCCAGCAGTTCAACCCTCTACGAGCAGTACTTC	CASSSTLYEQYF
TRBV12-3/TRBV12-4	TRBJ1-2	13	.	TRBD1	TGTGCCAGCAGGCCGACAGGGAACTATGGCTACACCTTC	CASRPTGNYGYTF
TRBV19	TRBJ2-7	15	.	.	TGTGCCAGTAGTACCACAGACAGACGCTCCTACGAGCAGTACTTC	CASSTTDRRSYEQYF
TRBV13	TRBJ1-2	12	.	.	TGTGCCAGCTCGAATGGTGGAAATGGCTACACCTTC	CASSNGGNGYTF
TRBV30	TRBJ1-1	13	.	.	TGTGCCTGGAGTCCACAGGGTTACACTGAAGCTTTCTTT	CAWSPQGYTEAFF
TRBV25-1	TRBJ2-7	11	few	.	TGTGCCAGCAGTGCAAGCTACGAGCAGTACTTC	CASSASYEQYF
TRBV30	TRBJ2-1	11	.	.	TGTGCCTTTTGGGACGACAATGAGCAGTTCTTC	CAFWDDNEQFF
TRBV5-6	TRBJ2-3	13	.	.	TGTGCCAGCAGCTTGGTGCGGGGAGATACGCAGTATTTT	CASSLVRGDTQYF
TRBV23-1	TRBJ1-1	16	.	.	TGCGCCAGCAGTCAATCCTCCCGACCGATGAACACTGAAGCTTTCTTT	CASSQSSRPMNTEAFF
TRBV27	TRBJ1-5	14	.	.	TGTGCCAGCAGTTTATCGCGTTCGGGCCAGCCCCAGCATTTT	CASSLSRSGQPQHF
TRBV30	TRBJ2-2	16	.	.	TGTGCCTGGACACTCGCCATGGAGAGGGTCACCGGGGAGCTGTTTTTT	CAWTLAMERVTGELFF
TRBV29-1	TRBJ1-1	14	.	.	TGCAGCGTTGTGGGCGGCGACAGCTCCACTGAAGCTTTCTTT	CSVVGGDSSTEAFF
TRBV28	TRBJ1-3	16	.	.	TGTGCCAGCAGCTATCTTCGGGAGGGGGGAGAAAACACCATATATTTT	CASSYLREGGENTIYF
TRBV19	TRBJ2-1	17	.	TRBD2	TGTGCCAGTAGTATTGGCCTAGCGGGGGTAGGCTACAATGAGCAGTTCTTC	CASSIGLAGVGYNEQFF